This T cell receptor beta chain was captured in a study of T cell responses to AZD1222 COVID-19 vaccine. Background on the study: Researchers grouped second doses given at about 4 or about 12 weeks into one pool.

Germline CDR1 is SGHTA and CDR2 is FQGNSA. Between the trimmed V and J ends, which lost 3 bases and 1 base, there was a span of 10 bases. The CDR3 is 15 residues long. Profiled with immunoSEQ multiplex PCR; TCRdb holds only in-frame clones, not every one. The data show more than 100,000 clones, roughly 93% seen once. Source: peripheral blood, taken on day 0 of AZD1222 vaccination. V gene TRBV7-2 combines with J gene TRBJ1-3; TRBD1 might be the D (6 bases). The sequence was collected from an adult in good health. The chain's CDR3 is CASSFTGTSGNTIYF. The CDR3 region has the DNA TGTGCCAGCAGCTTTACCGGGACATCTGGAAACACCATATATTTT.